This TCR beta chain appears in the sequencing data of a study of T cell repertoires in cytomegalovirus infection. As for the study in general: Indications of both CMV infection and matching HLA type were provided by public TCR beta signatures.

TCRdb processed the reads anew with MiXCR; each CDR3 protein has one entry. The repertoire holds roughly 220,000 distinct CDR3 sequences, with 38% as singletons. A remark on this clonotype: Its antigen is unknown.

The CDR3 covers 17 residues. V dropped 2 bases and J dropped 5 bases, with 21 bases sitting between them. Per germline, CDR1 MDHEN and CDR2 SYDVKM. The gene calls are TRBV28 and TRBJ1-2; D is undetermined. This clonotype was sampled from a human donor in good health (CMV status not recorded). Some clones in this sample may be carry-over from other donors' samples. This specimen consisted of CD8+ T cells from cultured PBMCs, obtained from culture after CMV antigen stimulation. In nucleotides, the CDR3 is TGTGCCAGCAGTTTACTGCCCGCTAATCCGATGGGGTATGGCTACACCTTC. It translates to CASSLLPANPMGYGYTF.